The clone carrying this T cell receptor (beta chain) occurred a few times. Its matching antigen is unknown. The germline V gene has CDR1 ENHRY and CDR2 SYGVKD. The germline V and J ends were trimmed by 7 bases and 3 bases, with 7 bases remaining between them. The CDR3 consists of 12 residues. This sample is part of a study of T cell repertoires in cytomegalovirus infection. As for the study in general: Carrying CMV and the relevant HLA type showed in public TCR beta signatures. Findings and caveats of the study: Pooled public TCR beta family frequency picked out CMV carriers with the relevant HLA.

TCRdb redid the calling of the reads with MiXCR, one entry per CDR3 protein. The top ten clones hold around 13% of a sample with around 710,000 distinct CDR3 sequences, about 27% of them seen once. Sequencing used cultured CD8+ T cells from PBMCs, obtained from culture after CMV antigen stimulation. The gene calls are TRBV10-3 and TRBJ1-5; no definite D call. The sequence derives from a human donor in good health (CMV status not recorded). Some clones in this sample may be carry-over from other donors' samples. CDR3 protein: CAIKTDNQPQHF. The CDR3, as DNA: TGTGCCATCAAGACGGACAATCAGCCCCAGCATTTT.